These 32 T cell receptor beta chains were all obtained from the same sample, sequenced in a study of T cells in localized non-small cell lung cancer (dated by TCRdb to the early 2020s). Library preparation was by the immunoSEQ multiplex PCR assay. The immuneACCESS repertoire file appears here via TCRdb, limited to in-frame rearrangements. These files lack a portion of the clones; in checked studies, under half of the deficit traces to unresolved V genes, and the cause of the others is not known. Across this sample there are about 41,000 clones, with approximately 80% seen only once. The ten largest account for 6% to 8% of the sample. The specimen was PBMCs, collected before any cancer treatment. All receptors derive from a man aged 40 to 69 with stage II lung adenocarcinoma.

The rearrangement links TRBV5-1 to TRBJ1-6, with TRBD1 as a possible D gene (5 bases). Germline CDR1 SGHRS, CDR2 YFSETQ. The germline V and J ends were trimmed by 6 bases and 6 bases, with 13 bases remaining between them. The CDR3 spans 14 residues. The CDR3 DNA reads TGCGCCAGCAATACCGACGGGGGTAATTCACCCCTCCACTTT. The encoded protein is CASNTDGGNSPLHF.

This chain joins TRBV5-1 and TRBJ1-3; no clear D. CDR1 is SGHRS, CDR2 YFSETQ, per germline. This CDR3 has 14 amino acids. V gave up 0 bases and J gave up 2 bases, with 6 bases separating them. The CDR3, as DNA: TGCGCCAGCAGCTTGGCCGGAGCTGGAAACACCATATATTTT. This sequence encodes CASSLAGAGNTIYF.

V gene TRBV28 combines with J gene TRBJ2-3, with 8 positions matching TRBD1. From germline, CDR1 is MDHEN and CDR2 SYDVKM. The CDR3 has 17 amino acids. The J segment lost 3 bases and the V segment lost 6 bases, leaving 14 bases of the junction unmatched. The CDR3 spells CASRGGTGTGLTDTQYF. CDR3 coding DNA: TGTGCCAGCAGAGGGGGGACTGGGACAGGCCTGACAGATACGCAGTATTTT. Complete variable domain (other parts from reference TRBV28 and TRBJ2-3): DVKVTQSSRYLVKRTGEKVFLECVQDMDHENMFWYRQDPGLGLRLIYFSYDVKMKEKGDIPEGYSVSREKKERFSLILESASTNQTSMYLCASRGGTGTGLTDTQYFGPGTRLTVL.

The V and J genes are TRBV9 and TRBJ1-2; TRBD1 is a possible D gene (5 bases). CDR1 is SGDLS, CDR2 YYNGEE, per germline. The CDR3 is made up of 15 amino acids. V shed 2 bases and J shed 3 bases, with 14 bases lying between them. Written as DNA, the CDR3 is TGTGCCAGCAGCGTTGGGCAGGGAGGGGACTATGGCTACACCTTC. The encoded protein is CASSVGQGGDYGYTF.

V is TRBV2 and J is TRBJ2-5; D possibly matches TRBD1 or TRBD2 (5 bases each). Trimming left V 2 bases short and J 5 bases short, with 21 bases between. Germline-derived CDR1 and CDR2 are SNHLY and FYNNEI. The CDR3 extends over 17 amino acids. The CDR3 DNA sequence: TGTGCCAGCAGTGAATCCGCGAATATGGGGGACCCTGAGACCCAGTACTTC. Translation: CASSESANMGDPETQYF.

This rearrangement joins TRBV5-1 to TRBJ2-7, with D maybe TRBD1 (6 bases). Germline lookup yields CDR1 SGHRS and CDR2 YFSETQ. CDR3 length: 12 amino acids. V lost 1 base to trimming and J lost 8 bases, with 10 bases between them. CDR3 sequence (DNA): TGCGCCAGCAGCTTGACCCGGGACAAGCAGTACTTC. Protein product: CASSLTRDKQYF.

The gene calls are TRBV6-5 and TRBJ1-2; D perhaps matches TRBD1 (6 bases). The CDR3 is 13 amino acids. Per germline, CDR1 MNHEY and CDR2 SVGAGI. V was cut by 4 bases and J by 4 bases, with 10 bases left in between. CDR3 sequence: CASSFTQGYGYTF. The CDR3 DNA reads as TGTGCCAGCAGTTTTACACAGGGCTATGGCTACACCTTC.

This CDR3 reads CATSREVGVTYEQYF. The CDR3 region has the DNA TGTGCCACCAGCAGAGAAGTGGGCGTAACCTACGAGCAGTACTTC. The chain recombines TRBV15 with TRBJ2-7; D not certain. V was shortened by 0 bases and J by 2 bases, with 11 bases between the two germline ends. Germline CDR1 is LNHNV and CDR2 is YYDKDF (reference sequence). The CDR3 has 15 residues. Variable domain in full (rest from reference TRBV15 and TRBJ2-7): DAMVIQNPRYQVTQFGKPVTLSCSQTLNHNVMYWYQQKSSQAPKLLFHYYDKDFNNEADTPDNFQSRRPNTSFCFLDIRSPGLGDTAMYLCATSREVGVTYEQYFGPGTRLTVT.

The chain employs TRBV7-2 and TRBJ1-2; D is perhaps TRBD1 (6 bases). The CDR3 extends over 14 amino acids. CDR1 is SGHTA, CDR2 FQGNSA, per germline. The V end was cut by 4 bases, the J end by 4 bases, with 13 bases between. The CDR3: CASSSLGQIYGYTF. The CDR3 DNA is TGTGCCAGCAGCTCCCTAGGACAGATCTATGGCTACACCTTC.

J is TRBJ1-4 and V is TRBV5-6; D ambiguous. V was clipped by 3 bases and J by 0 bases, with 9 bases between them. Germline CDR1 is SGHDT and CDR2 is YYEEEE. The CDR3 covers 15 residues. CDR3 nucleotides: TGTGCCAGCAGCTGGGGAGGGTCAACTAATGAAAAACTGTTTTTT. Protein sequence: CASSWGGSTNEKLFF.

This rearrangement joins TRBV5-5 to TRBJ2-7; no clear D. The CDR3 is 15 residues long. Germline values: CDR1 SGHKS, CDR2 YYEKEE (reference sequence). V was pared by 0 bases and J by 0 bases, with 10 bases between. CDR3 region: CASSLAGSGSYEQYF. CDR3 DNA sequence: TGTGCCAGCAGCTTGGCCGGCTCGGGCTCCTACGAGCAGTACTTC.

This clone was detected a few times. J is TRBJ2-7 and V is TRBV27; D gene ambiguous. CDR1 and CDR2 (germline): MNHEY, SMNVEV (reference sequence). With 4 bases removed from V and 0 bases from J, the gap between germline ends came to 4 bases. The CDR3 is made up of 12 amino acids. The CDR3 bases are TGTGCCAGCAGTTCCAGCTCCTACGAGCAGTACTTC. Translation gives CASSSSSYEQYF.

The chain combines TRBV28 with TRBJ1-3; no clear D. Trimming pared 7 bases from V and 0 bases from J, leaving 7 bases between. CDR3 length: 13 residues. Germline values: CDR1 MDHEN, CDR2 SYDVKM. The CDR3 protein is CASKISSGNTIYF. For the CDR3, the DNA is TGTGCCAGCAAGATTAGCTCTGGAAACACCATATATTTT.

The chain recombines TRBV28 with TRBJ1-5; 9 positions agree with TRBD1. Trimming removed 2 bases from V and 7 bases from J; junction bases left unmatched: 6. Per germline, CDR1 MDHEN and CDR2 SYDVKM. CDR3 length: 15 amino acids. The DNA of the CDR3 is TGTGCCAGCAGTTTAGGGACAGGGCGGCCGCAGCCCCAGCATTTT. The encoded protein is CASSLGTGRPQPQHF.

This clone was recorded once. This chain connects TRBV7-8 to TRBJ1-6; D is undetermined. V dropped 1 base and J dropped 5 bases, with 3 bases sitting between them. The CDR3 contains 13 residues. CDR1 SGHVS and CDR2 FQNEAQ come from the germline V gene. The CDR3 bases are TGTGCCAGCAGCTTAGGGAATAATTCACCCCTCCACTTT. It codes for CASSLGNNSPLHF. The whole variable domain, remainder taken from reference TRBV7-8 and TRBJ1-6, is GAGVSQSPRYKVAKRGQDVALRCDPISGHVSLFWYQQALGQGPEFLTYFQNEAQLDKSGLPSDRFFAERPEGSVSTLKIQRTQQEDSAVYLCASSLGNNSPLHFGNGTRLTVT.

The V and J genes are TRBV6-6 and TRBJ2-2, with 11 bases matching TRBD1. The CDR3 covers 15 residues. V was pared by 6 bases and J by 6 bases, with 6 bases of the junction left unmatched. Germline CDR1 MNHNY, CDR2 SVGAGI (reference sequence). CDR3 bases: TGTGCCAGCAGCGACCGGGACAGGGGGTCCGGGGAGCTGTTTTTT. Its protein is CASSDRDRGSGELFF.

The rearrangement links TRBV28 to TRBJ1-4, with D uncertain. The CDR3 runs 15 residues. V shed 3 bases and J shed 8 bases, with 16 bases lying between them. CDR1 MDHEN and CDR2 SYDVKM come from the germline V gene. Here the CDR3 reads CASSFSSPGREKLFF. The CDR3 DNA sequence: TGTGCCAGCAGTTTTTCGTCCCCGGGAAGAGAAAAACTGTTTTTT.

The chain carries TRBV7-8 and TRBJ2-1; D is undetermined. Trimming stripped 6 bases from V and 0 bases from J, with 21 bases between. The CDR3 has 18 residues. Germline V gene data show CDR1 as SGHVS and CDR2 as FQNEAQ. The CDR3 bases are TGTGCCAGCAGGCTAAAGGTCATAGCCGGTCGCTCCTACAATGAGCAGTTCTTC. This codes for CASRLKVIAGRSYNEQFF.

Notes on this clone: Relative to the germline gene, one junction end is altered; a read error may explain this. This chain connects TRBV27 to TRBJ1-1; D is possibly TRBD1 (5 bases). CDR1 and CDR2 (germline): MNHEY, SMNVEV (reference sequence). The CDR3 runs to 13 residues. The CDR3 spells CASSLSPRTEAFF. CDR3 nucleotide sequence: TGTGCCAGCAGCTTATCCCCCCGGACAGAAGCTTTCTTT.

This clone has a single count. The chain employs TRBV20-1 and TRBJ2-7; D remains unclear. This CDR3 has 11 residues. CDR1 and CDR2 from the germline V gene are DFQATT and SNEGSKA (reference sequence). Deletions cut 4 bases from V and 5 bases from J, with 9 bases between. The CDR3, as DNA: TGCAGTGCTAAGGTCGCGCACGAGCAGTACTTC. As protein: CSAKVAHEQYF.

This chain uses TRBV7-9 with TRBJ1-2; D gene unclear. Per germline, CDR1 SEHNR and CDR2 FQNEAQ (reference sequence). Trimming cost V 2 bases and J 2 bases, with 6 bases left between them. CDR3 size: 13 residues. The CDR3 spells CASSLQDNYGYTF. CDR3 bases: TGTGCCAGCAGCTTACAAGACAACTATGGCTACACCTTC.

The J gene is TRBJ2-5, the V gene TRBV27; D may be TRBD1 or TRBD2 (6 bases each). V lost 5 bases and J lost 1, with 14 bases in between. The CDR3 is 15 residues long. The V gene's germline CDR1 is MNHEY and CDR2 SMNVEV (reference sequence). The CDR3 reads CASSPQGRFQETQYF. CDR3 nucleotide sequence: TGTGCCAGCAGTCCCCAGGGGAGGTTCCAAGAGACCCAGTACTTC.

This clone was seen a single time. This chain links TRBV7-9 with TRBJ2-2, with 10 bases matching TRBD2. With V trimmed by 7 bases and J by 7 bases, 6 bases remained unmatched. There are 14 residues in the CDR3. Germline CDR1 SEHNR, CDR2 FQNEAQ (reference sequence). CDR3 nucleotides: TGTGCCAGCATCCGACTAGCGGGCTACGGGGAGCTGTTTTTT. This sequence encodes CASIRLAGYGELFF.

The chain is built from TRBV7-9 and TRBJ2-7; weak D call: TRBD1 (5 bases). Germline assignment: CDR1 SEHNR and CDR2 FQNEAQ (reference sequence). V lost 1 base and J lost 7, with 11 bases in between. The CDR3 length is 13 residues. The CDR3 nucleotides are TGTGCCAGCAGCTTAGTACAGGACGGAGAGCAGTACTTC. Its protein product is CASSLVQDGEQYF.

As DNA, the CDR3 is TGTGCCAGCAGCTTGCCGACAGGGGCTGGGGCCAACGTCCTGACTTTC. This gives the protein CASSLPTGAGANVLTF. J is TRBJ2-6 and V is TRBV5-4, with TRBD1 matching over 8 bases. V was pared by 1 base and J by 2 bases, with 2 bases of the junction left unmatched. The CDR3 is 16 amino acids. The germline gives CDR1 SGHNT, CDR2 YYREEE (reference sequence).

The genes are TRBV28 and TRBJ2-7; D perhaps matches TRBD1 (5 bases). Per germline, CDR1 MDHEN and CDR2 SYDVKM. V lost 8 bases and J lost 2, with 10 bases in between. The CDR3 consists of 12 residues. CDR3 protein: CASSRQPYEQYF. CDR3 bases: TGTGCCAGCTCCCGACAGCCCTACGAGCAGTACTTC.

The chain links TRBV6-6 to TRBJ1-1, with a tentative D call TRBD1 (6 bases). Germline V gene sequence: CDR1 MNHNY, CDR2 SVGAGI (reference sequence). This CDR3 is built from 13 residues. V was pared by 6 bases and J by 0 bases, with 8 bases between. CDR3: CASRQGMNTEAFF. The CDR3 nucleotides read TGTGCCAGCAGACAGGGAATGAACACTGAAGCTTTCTTT.

J is TRBJ2-5 and V is TRBV9; tentatively, D is TRBD1 (6 bases). V was cut by 4 bases and J by 2 bases, with 15 bases left in between. The CDR3 covers 15 residues. In germline, CDR1 is SGDLS, CDR2 YYNGEE. CDR3 DNA: TGTGCCAGCAGCAAGAGTCAGGGGCCACAAGAGACCCAGTACTTC. Protein sequence: CASSKSQGPQETQYF.

V usage is TRBV27 and J usage is TRBJ1-5; D not certain. Germline V lookup: CDR1 MNHEY, CDR2 SMNVEV (reference sequence). The CDR3 length is 13 residues. Trimming took 3 bases from V and 4 from J, leaving 7 bases between them. The CDR3 protein is CASSFRENQPQHF. In nucleotides, the CDR3 is TGTGCCAGCAGTTTTAGGGAAAATCAGCCCCAGCATTTT.

CDR3 DNA: TGTGCCAGCAGTTTTCGCCAGGGCACTCAGCCCCAGCATTTT. This gives the protein CASSFRQGTQPQHF. The rearrangement links TRBV6-5 to TRBJ1-5; D is possibly TRBD1 (5 bases). The germline V gene has CDR1 MNHEY and CDR2 SVGAGI. The CDR3 has 14 residues. Trimming pared 4 bases from V and 6 bases from J, leaving 13 bases between.

V gene TRBV15 combines with J gene TRBJ1-5; no firm D call. This CDR3 has 15 residues. Per germline, CDR1 LNHNV and CDR2 YYDKDF (reference sequence). V lost 3 bases to trimming and J lost 2 bases, with 11 bases between them. For the CDR3, the DNA is TGTGCCACCAGCAGGGTCCTTGGGGGCAATCAGCCCCAGCATTTT. Its translation is CATSRVLGGNQPQHF.

V and J are TRBV4-1 and TRBJ2-5, with TRBD1 as a possible D gene (7 bases). Per the germline V gene, CDR1 is MGHRA and CDR2 is YSYEKL. The CDR3 runs to 18 residues. Deletions cut 1 base from V and 0 bases from J, with 18 bases between. The CDR3 DNA is TGCGCCAGCAGCCAAGGATTGGGGACAGCGGGTAACCAAGAGACCCAGTACTTC. As protein: CASSQGLGTAGNQETQYF.